One sample yielded the 27 T cell receptor beta chains listed below, sequenced in a study of CD8+ T cells in alopecia areata. Sample treatment: oral pan-JAK inhibitor, 5-10 mg twice daily. Punch biopsies of lesional scalp, plus peripheral blood, were taken from alopecia areata patients. RNA was isolated and reverse transcribed to cDNA, the sequencing template. Only in-frame clones appear in the TCRdb table, and some are missing; sequencing was by immunoSEQ multiplex PCR. The table has fewer than 15,000 clones, around 63% seen once. The sample consisted of skin, taken at week 4, from a patient treated with tofacitinib. The receptors shown here come from a human donor with alopecia areata.

This sequence joins TRBV4-2 and TRBJ2-3; 9 bases agree with TRBD1. J lost 4 bases, V lost 5 bases, and 10 bases had no gene match. CDR1 and CDR2 from the germline V gene are LGHNA and YNFKEQ. The CDR3 extends over 16 amino acids. DNA for the CDR3: TGTGCCAGCAGCTCAGGACAGGGGCCGGCGGCAGATACGCAGTATTTT. As protein: CASSSGQGPAADTQYF.

This clone showed up just a few times. The chain employs TRBV7-2 and TRBJ2-5; D is unresolved. There are 16 residues in the CDR3. Per the germline V gene, CDR1 is SGHTA and CDR2 is FQGNSA. Trimming cost V 5 bases and J 3 bases, with 19 bases left between them. In nucleotides, the CDR3 is TGTGCCAGCAGCCTCGTACCCCCCCCGGGCAAAGAGACCCAGTACTTC. Encoded protein: CASSLVPPPGKETQYF. The whole variable domain, filled in from reference TRBV7-2 and TRBJ2-5, reads GAGVSQSPSNKVTEKGKDVELRCDPISGHTALYWYRQSLGQGLEFLIYFQGNSAPDKSGLPSDRFSAERTGGSVSTLTIQRTQQEDSAVYLCASSLVPPPGKETQYFGPGTRLLVL.

The gene calls are TRBV4-2 and TRBJ2-1, with a possible D match to TRBD1 (5 bases). The CDR3 totals 17 residues. Trimming took 2 bases from V and 5 from J, leaving 19 bases between them. In germline, CDR1 is LGHNA, CDR2 YNFKEQ. This CDR3 is CASSQPPPWGADNEQFF. The DNA for the CDR3 is TGTGCCAGCAGCCAACCGCCTCCCTGGGGCGCCGACAATGAGCAGTTCTTC.

The chain combines TRBV7-9 with TRBJ2-2; 9 bases match TRBD1. CDR3 length: 15 residues. In germline, CDR1 is SEHNR, CDR2 FQNEAQ (reference sequence). Trimming removed 5 bases from V and 6 bases from J; junction bases left unmatched: 7. CDR3 protein: CASSVRTGDAGELFF. The CDR3 coding sequence is TGTGCCAGCAGCGTCCGGACAGGGGATGCCGGGGAGCTGTTTTTT.

The chain carries TRBV7-2 and TRBJ2-3, with D possibly called TRBD1 or TRBD2 (5 bases each). There are 15 residues in the CDR3. Germline CDR1 is SGHTA and CDR2 is FQGNSA. The V end lost 5 bases, the J end lost 4 bases, and 16 bases lay between the germline ends. In DNA form, the CDR3 reads TGTGCCAGCAGCCTTGGGGGAACTAATTCAGATACGCAGTATTTT. Protein: CASSLGGTNSDTQYF.

The chain carries TRBV18 and TRBJ1-2; D is undetermined. The CDR3 sequence is 14 residues long. Trimming pared 6 bases from V and 4 bases from J, leaving 15 bases between. Germline V gives CDR1 KGHSH, CDR2 LQKENI. The CDR3 DNA reads TGTGCCAGCTCGCCCGACGCCGATTTCTATGGCTACACCTTC. Translation gives CASSPDADFYGYTF. The whole variable domain, remainder taken from reference TRBV18 and TRBJ1-2, is NAGVMQNPRHLVRRRGQEARLRCSPMKGHSHVYWYRQLPEEGLKFMVYLQKENIIDESGMPKERFSAEFPKEGPSILRIQQVVRGDSAAYFCASSPDADFYGYTFGSGTRLTVV.

This clone was counted only a few times. The V call is TRBV6-5, the J call TRBJ2-5; 7 bases fit TRBD1. The CDR3 contains 14 residues. Trimming at V came to 0 bases and at J to 9 bases, leaving 7 bases not matched to a gene. The germline V gene has CDR1 MNHEY and CDR2 SVGAGI. The CDR3 nucleotides read TGTGCCAGCAGTTACTCGGGGACAGAAATCGCCCAGTACTTC. Translated: CASSYSGTEIAQYF.

This clone appeared a single time. The rearrangement uses TRBV5-1 and TRBJ2-7; either TRBD1 or TRBD2 may fit D (5 bases each). V lost 5 bases and J 1 base, leaving 13 bases between the germline ends. Germline CDR1 and CDR2: SGHRS and YFSETQ. The CDR3 runs to 14 residues. In DNA form, the CDR3 reads TGCGCCAGCAGGGCCGGTTGGGGGTCCTACGAGCAGTACTTC. Its protein product is CASRAGWGSYEQYF.

This chain connects TRBV27 to TRBJ2-2; no definite D call. The V gene lost 10 bases and the J gene lost 6 bases, with 15 bases spanning the gap. Germline-derived CDR1 and CDR2 are MNHEY and SMNVEV (reference sequence). The CDR3 totals 13 residues. The CDR3 region is CATKVQDPGELFF. CDR3 nucleotide sequence: TGTGCCACAAAAGTTCAGGACCCCGGGGAGCTGTTTTTT.

This chain uses TRBV5-1 with TRBJ1-2; D is ambiguous. Germline values: CDR1 SGHRS, CDR2 YFSETQ. V was trimmed by 0 bases and J by 0 bases, leaving 3 bases between them. The CDR3 loop spans 13 amino acids. CDR3 in DNA: TGCGCCAGCAGCTTGGGAACTAACTATGGCTACACCTTC. This translates into CASSLGTNYGYTF.

The rearrangement uses TRBV7-8 and TRBJ2-1; 11 bases agree with TRBD2. CDR1 is SGHVS, CDR2 FQNEAQ, per germline. J lost 7 bases, V lost 2 bases, and 10 bases had no gene match. The CDR3 has 17 residues. The CDR3 loop is CASSLTVAGGPLNEQFF. CDR3 coding DNA: TGTGCCAGCAGCTTAACGGTAGCGGGGGGGCCGTTGAATGAGCAGTTCTTC.

A remark on this clone: Other nucleotide sequences from this sample produce the same CDR3. The chain employs TRBV7-2 and TRBJ2-7; 10 nucleotides line up with TRBD1. The CDR3 has 15 residues. V was pared by 1 base and J by 2 bases, with 2 bases of the junction left unmatched. Germline V CDR1 and CDR2: SGHTA, FQGNSA. Here the CDR3 DNA reads TGTGCCAGCAGCTTAGGACAGGGGGCAGCCTACGAGCAGTACTTC. Translated, it gives CASSLGQGAAYEQYF.

V gene TRBV2 combines with J gene TRBJ1-6; TRBD1 aligns across 9 bases. Germline loops: CDR1 SNHLY, CDR2 FYNNEI. The J segment lost 7 bases and the V segment lost 7 bases, leaving 5 bases of the junction unmatched. This CDR3 has 14 amino acids. The CDR3: CASKLDRGNSPLHF. The DNA for the CDR3 is TGTGCCAGCAAACTCGACAGGGGGAATTCACCCCTCCACTTT.

The V gene is TRBV7-8, the J gene TRBJ1-1; D gene uncertain. V was clipped by 5 bases and J by 4 bases, with 20 bases between them. The CDR3 sequence is 16 residues long. CDR1 and CDR2 (germline): SGHVS, FQNEAQ. This CDR3 is CASSPRPPDLRTEAFF. The CDR3, as DNA: TGTGCCAGCAGCCCCCGACCGCCCGACTTACGCACTGAAGCTTTCTTT.

This clone was seen once. The V call is TRBV4-2, the J call TRBJ2-1; 10 bases map to TRBD2. Losses at the gene ends were 0 bases for V and 5 bases for J; bases not matched to a gene: 4. The germline V gene encodes CDR1 LGHNA and CDR2 YNFKEQ. The CDR3 spans 16 residues. CDR3 protein: CASSQDWTSGHNEQFF. The CDR3, as DNA: TGTGCCAGCAGCCAAGACTGGACTAGCGGCCACAATGAGCAGTTCTTC.

The genes are TRBV19 and TRBJ2-3; D remains ambiguous. CDR3 length: 11 amino acids. V lost 6 bases and J lost 3, with 4 bases in between. Germline V CDR1 and CDR2: LNHDA, SQIVND (reference sequence). The CDR3 here is CASRGTDTQYF. CDR3 DNA sequence: TGTGCCAGTAGGGGAACAGATACGCAGTATTTT.

The rearrangement links TRBV10-3 to TRBJ2-5; no firm D call. Deletions cut 11 bases from V and 1 base from J, with 11 bases between. From germline, CDR1 is ENHRY and CDR2 SYGVKD. There are 12 residues in the CDR3. CDR3 DNA: TGTGCCTCGGGCCGATCCCAAGAGACCCAGTACTTC. This translates into CASGRSQETQYF.

The chain carries TRBV6-1 and TRBJ2-7, with D perhaps TRBD1 (6 bases). The germline V and J ends were trimmed by 7 bases and 2 bases, with 9 bases remaining between them. Per germline, CDR1 MNHNS and CDR2 SASEGT. CDR3 length: 12 residues. The CDR3 sequence is CASMQGTYEQYF. The CDR3 bases are TGTGCCAGCATGCAGGGGACCTACGAGCAGTACTTC.

The chain combines TRBV19 with TRBJ2-5, with 9 bases fitting TRBD1. The CDR3 contains 15 residues. CDR1 and CDR2 from the germline V gene are LNHDA and SQIVND (reference sequence). Germline trimming cut 1 base from V and 4 bases from J; bases unmatched to any gene: 4. CDR3 in amino acids: CASSIAQGAGETQYF. The CDR3 DNA reads as TGTGCCAGTAGTATAGCACAGGGGGCTGGAGAGACCCAGTACTTC.

In this sample, this clone turned up a few times. The chain employs TRBV6-5 and TRBJ2-7; D call uncertain. The germline CDR1 and CDR2 sequences are MNHEY and SVGAGI. V was clipped by 6 bases and J by 6 bases, with 18 bases between them. The length of the CDR3 is 14 residues. The chain's CDR3 is CASSLNGQIGEQYF. In DNA, the CDR3 is TGTGCCAGCAGCTTGAATGGCCAAATAGGCGAGCAGTACTTC.

CDR3 residues: CASSESWASSYEQYF. The CDR3 nucleotides read TGTGCCAGCAGTGAATCATGGGCCAGCTCCTACGAGCAGTACTTC. The chain combines TRBV6-1 with TRBJ2-7; D not resolved. This CDR3 is built from 15 residues. The germline V gene encodes CDR1 MNHNS and CDR2 SASEGT. Trimming took 2 bases from V and 0 from J, leaving 11 bases between them.

V usage is TRBV7-2 and J usage is TRBJ2-7; no clear D. The CDR3 extends over 14 amino acids. V was shortened by 0 bases and J by 2 bases, with 8 bases between the two germline ends. CDR1 is SGHTA, CDR2 FQGNSA, per germline. CDR3 sequence (DNA): TGTGCCAGCAGCTTAGCTGGCCAAGCCTACGAGCAGTACTTC. Protein sequence: CASSLAGQAYEQYF.

V usage is TRBV7-8 and J usage is TRBJ2-2; the match to TRBD1 covers 11 bases. This CDR3 is built from 19 residues. V gave up 5 bases and J gave up 4 bases; unmatched junction bases: 15. CDR1 and CDR2 (germline): SGHVS, FQNEAQ. CDR3 bases: TGTGCCAGCAGCACCCCCGGGACAGGGGGGTACCGGGGCACCGGGGAGCTGTTTTTT. Translating gives CASSTPGTGGYRGTGELFF.

This chain links TRBV11-2 with TRBJ2-5; 7 bases line up with TRBD2. The DNA end is a closer match to TRBJ2-7, so the J assignment may be wrong. This CDR3 comprises 16 residues. CDR1 and CDR2 from the germline V gene are SGHAT and FQNNGV. Here the CDR3 reads CASSFPKGLPLHEQYF. The CDR3 DNA is TGTGCCAGCAGCTTTCCGAAGGGACTACCCCTCCACGAGCAGTACTTC.

The chain carries TRBV19 and TRBJ2-7, with D possibly being TRBD2 (6 bases). Germline CDR1 LNHDA, CDR2 SQIVND (reference sequence). This CDR3 has 15 amino acids. V was shortened by 0 bases and J by 1 base, with 10 bases between the two germline ends. CDR3 coding DNA: TGTGCCAGTAGTATAGAAGCGGGTCGTTCCTACGAGCAGTACTTC. This encodes CASSIEAGRSYEQYF.

The genes are TRBV7-2 and TRBJ2-5; perhaps TRBD1 as D (5 bases). Germline CDR1 and CDR2: SGHTA and FQGNSA. V was pared by 2 bases and J by 4 bases, with 8 bases between. The CDR3 consists of 13 residues. CDR3 sequence (DNA): TGTGCCAGCAGCTTACGGCAGGGAGAGACCCAGTACTTC. The encoded protein is CASSLRQGETQYF.

This clone has only a few counts. The chain joins TRBV6-1 to TRBJ2-2, with D uncertain. This CDR3 comprises 15 residues. CDR1 is MNHNS and CDR2 is SASEGT in the germline V gene. V dropped 4 bases and J dropped 2 bases, with 11 bases sitting between them. CDR3 residues: CASSGAHSNTGELFF. The CDR3 DNA is TGTGCCAGCAGTGGGGCCCACAGCAACACCGGGGAGCTGTTTTTT.